This is a list of T cell receptor beta chains from one sample in a study of CD8 T cells in Susac syndrome. MiXCR, run by TCRdb on the immunoSEQ multiplex PCR reads, gives a single entry per CDR3 protein. The sample contains hundreds of thousands of distinct CDR3 sequences, 95% to 97% of which appear only once. The sequenced sample consisted of CD4+ T cells from PBMCs. Receptors were obtained from a human donor with Susac syndrome. Both conserved end residues are part of each CDR3. Fields, in order: V gene, CDR3 length, D gene, clone size, J gene, CDR3 DNA, CDR3 protein. A D gene is named only where the DNA matches it firmly. Some rows mark clone size as missing; the rest say once, few, many or name a class of expanded clone.

TRBV4-1	17	NA	NA	TRBJ2-7	TGCGCCAGCAGCCCAGTCGGGCGGTCAATTTCGAGCTACGAGCAGTACTTC	CASSPVGRSISSYEQYF
TRBV7-3	14	TRBD2	once	TRBJ2-4	TGTGCCAGCAGCCCGGGGACTAGCGGAAACATTCAGTACTTC	CASSPGTSGNIQYF
TRBV5-1	14	NA	NA	TRBJ1-2	TGCGCCAGCAGCTCGGCGGGACCGGTATATGGCTACACCTTC	CASSSAGPVYGYTF
TRBV27	13	NA	once	TRBJ1-1	TGTGCCAGCAGTTTCAACAGGAGCCCAGAAGCTTTCTTT	CASSFNRSPEAFF
TRBV7-6	15	NA	NA	TRBJ2-5	TGTGCCAGCAGCGTACAAACCGGGGCGCAAGAGACCCAGTACTTC	CASSVQTGAQETQYF
TRBV9	15	TRBD1	NA	TRBJ1-5	TGTGCCAGCAGCGCGGGACAGTCCTACAATCAGCCCCAGCATTTT	CASSAGQSYNQPQHF
TRBV5-1	15	TRBD1	NA	TRBJ2-1	TGCGCCAGCAGCGTTACAGGGGAACCGGCCAATGAGCAGTTCTTC	CASSVTGEPANEQFF
TRBV3-1	14	TRBD1	NA	TRBJ1-1	TGTGCCAGCAGCCAGTCGACAGGGGAGACTGAAGCTTTCTTT	CASSQSTGETEAFF
TRBV7-2	15	NA	NA	TRBJ2-6	TGTGCCAGCAGCAGAAGTTACTCTGGGGCCAACGTCCTGACTTTC	CASSRSYSGANVLTF
TRBV6-4	10	NA	NA	TRBJ1-1	TGTGCCAGCCAACACACTGAAGCTTTCTTT	CASQHTEAFF
TRBV12-3/TRBV12-4	12	NA	NA	TRBJ2-3	TGTGCCAGCAGTTTAACGTGGGTGGCGCAGTATTTT	CASSLTWVAQYF
TRBV20-1	12	NA	NA	TRBJ2-1	TGCAGTGCTCGCGGGAAAGTAACTGAGCAGTTCTTC	CSARGKVTEQFF
TRBV29-1	16	NA	NA	TRBJ2-4	TGCAGCGTTGAGCTAGGGCAGGGGAGACCCAAAAACATTCAGTACTTC	CSVELGQGRPKNIQYF
TRBV9	15	NA	NA	TRBJ1-1	TGTGCCAGCAGCGTGATGGGAACAATGAACACTGAAGCTTTCTTT	CASSVMGTMNTEAFF
TRBV2	14	TRBD2	NA	TRBJ2-5	TGTGCCAGCAGGGGGACTAGGTACCAAGAGACCCAGTACTTC	CASRGTRYQETQYF
TRBV7-3	14	NA	few	TRBJ2-2	TGTGCCAGCAGCTTAGCGGCGAACACCGGGGAGCTGTTTTTT	CASSLAANTGELFF
TRBV2	13	NA	NA	TRBJ2-1	TGTGCCAGCAGCCAAGAGAGGAACTCCGAGCAGTTCTTC	CASSQERNSEQFF
TRBV7-4	16	TRBD2	NA	TRBJ2-1	TGTGCCAGCAGCCTTCCCAAGCGGGAGGTGGACAATGAGCAGTTCTTC	CASSLPKREVDNEQFF
TRBV6-2/TRBV6-3	13	NA	NA	TRBJ2-1	TGTGCCAGCACCCTGGTGGTGTACAATGAGCAGTTCTTC	CASTLVVYNEQFF
TRBV15	13	NA	NA	TRBJ2-4	TGTGCCAGCAGCGTGGGGGTCCAAAACATTCAGTACTTC	CASSVGVQNIQYF
TRBV7-9	13	NA	NA	TRBJ1-1	TGTGCCAGCAGCTTTAATATGAACACTGAAGTTTTCTTT	CASSFNMNTEVFF
TRBV29-1	13	NA	NA	TRBJ1-3	TGCAGCGTTGAGGGGGTAACTGGAAACACCATATATTTT	CSVEGVTGNTIYF
TRBV5-6	14	NA	once	TRBJ1-2	TGTGCCAGCAGCATGGTGGCCAACCCGGGAGGCTACACCTTC	CASSMVANPGGYTF
TRBV15	16	TRBD1	NA	TRBJ1-1	TGTGCCACCAGCAGAGAAGGGGGCGTATTTGGGACTGAAGCTTTCTTT	CATSREGGVFGTEAFF
TRBV7-9	17	NA	NA	TRBJ2-5	TGTGCCAGCAGCTTAGGTCCGGGCAGGCTGGACCAAGAGACCCAGTACTTC	CASSLGPGRLDQETQYF
TRBV4-1	17	TRBD2	NA	TRBJ2-7	TGCGCCAGCAGCCGAGACCTGACTAGCGGCTTTGCCTACGAGCAGTACTTC	CASSRDLTSGFAYEQYF
TRBV28	15	NA	NA	TRBJ2-7	TGTGCCAGCAGCCTTGGGGTGGGCAACGAGCACGAGCAGTACTTC	CASSLGVGNEHEQYF
TRBV29-1	14	TRBD1	NA	TRBJ2-7	TGCAGCGTGTGGACAGGGCTCAGCTCCTACGAGCAGTACTTC	CSVWTGLSSYEQYF
TRBV28	15	TRBD1	NA	TRBJ1-1	TGTGCCAGCAGTTCCTCGGGACAGGGGAACACTGAAGCTTTCTTT	CASSSSGQGNTEAFF
TRBV11-1	13	NA	NA	TRBJ2-1	TGTGCCAGCAAGGATCGCTCCTACAATGAGCAGTTCTTC	CASKDRSYNEQFF
TRBV7-2	15	NA	NA	TRBJ2-3	TGTGCCAGAGGAGGGAGGACATCTAGCACAGATACGCAGTATTTT	CARGGRTSSTDTQYF
TRBV30	14	NA	NA	TRBJ2-7	TGTGCCTGGAGTTTCGCGGGGACCTCCTACGAGCAGTACTTC	CAWSFAGTSYEQYF
TRBV5-1	18	TRBD1	NA	TRBJ2-3	TGCGCCAGCAACTCCAAATACAGGGACAGGCTGATCACAGATACGCAGTATTTT	CASNSKYRDRLITDTQYF
TRBV18	14	NA	NA	TRBJ2-1	TGTGCCAGCTCACCACGGCGGGGTCGTGAGGTGCAGTTCTTC	CASSPRRGREVQFF
TRBV30	14	NA	NA	TRBJ2-3	TGTGCCTGGACCTCTGGACCCCGGGCAGATACGCAGTATTTT	CAWTSGPRADTQYF
TRBV7-9	14	NA	once	TRBJ2-7	TGTGCCAGCAGAGCTTCAACTAGCCACTACGAGCAGTACTTC	CASRASTSHYEQYF
TRBV20-1	14	TRBD2	NA	TRBJ2-1	TGCAGTGCTACCCGACTAGCGGAGGGAAATGAGCAGTTCTTC	CSATRLAEGNEQFF
TRBV15	16	TRBD1	NA	TRBJ2-7	TGTGCCACCAGCGGAAGACAGGGTCTTCTTTCCTACGAGCAGTACTTC	CATSGRQGLLSYEQYF
TRBV20-1	11	NA	once	TRBJ2-7	TGCAGTGCTGACTTCTCCTACGAGCAGTACTTC	CSADFSYEQYF
TRBV20-1	12	NA	NA	TRBJ2-3	TGCAGTGCTCGGTGGGGCCCAGATACGCAGTATTTT	CSARWGPDTQYF
TRBV5-1	15	TRBD2	NA	TRBJ2-5	TGCGCCAGCAGCCGGACTATAGCGGGGCAAGAGACCCAGTACTTC	CASSRTIAGQETQYF
TRBV19	15	TRBD2	NA	TRBJ2-7	TGTGCCAGTAGTACGACTAGCGGGAGGGGGTACGAGCAGTACTTC	CASSTTSGRGYEQYF
TRBV10-2	13	NA	NA	TRBJ2-7	TGCGCCACCTCTCTGACGGGCTCCTACGAGCAGTACTTC	CATSLTGSYEQYF
TRBV30	15	NA	NA	TRBJ1-5	TGTGCCTGGAGTCTCCCCCAGTGGGGCAATCAGCCCCAGCATTTT	CAWSLPQWGNQPQHF
TRBV20-1	14	TRBD2	NA	TRBJ2-7	TGCAGTGCTCTCGTAGCGGGAGGGCCTAACGAGCAGTACTTC	CSALVAGGPNEQYF
TRBV6-2/TRBV6-3	12	NA	NA	TRBJ1-2	TGTGCCAGCAGGCCGAGCGCCTATGGCTACACCTTC	CASRPSAYGYTF